This TCR beta chain came from a study of cytotoxic CD8 clonotypes in ibrutinib-treated CLL. The overall study: Patients attained about 25 partial and 2 complete responses; at median around 67 months, around 15 remained remitted while around twelve progressed. With a range of 6 to 36, the median treatment time before response samples were taken was approximately 12 months. Samples had a mean of approximately 270,000 productive templates and 94,082 productive rearrangements. Study findings and constraints: Having risen at ibrutinib response, clonality had fallen back toward baseline by progression.

Looked up from germline, CDR1 is SEHNR and CDR2 is FQNEAQ (reference sequence). Trimming removed 5 bases from V and 10 bases from J, with 12 bases in between. This CDR3 is built from 12 residues. As for this clone: Antigen unknown.

Clones were read by immunoSEQ multiplex PCR, and TCRdb kept only the in-frame ones, dropping some. The table shows about 160,000 clones, with about 80% occurring only once. Specimen: PBMCs, collected after 12 months of ibrutinib treatment. The J gene is TRBJ2-1, the V gene TRBV7-9; D is unclear. The sequence was obtained from a human donor with chronic lymphocytic leukemia. The CDR3 DNA is TGTGCCAGCAGCCCTAGGGCGCTCGAGCAGTTCTTC. It is translated as CASSPRALEQFF.